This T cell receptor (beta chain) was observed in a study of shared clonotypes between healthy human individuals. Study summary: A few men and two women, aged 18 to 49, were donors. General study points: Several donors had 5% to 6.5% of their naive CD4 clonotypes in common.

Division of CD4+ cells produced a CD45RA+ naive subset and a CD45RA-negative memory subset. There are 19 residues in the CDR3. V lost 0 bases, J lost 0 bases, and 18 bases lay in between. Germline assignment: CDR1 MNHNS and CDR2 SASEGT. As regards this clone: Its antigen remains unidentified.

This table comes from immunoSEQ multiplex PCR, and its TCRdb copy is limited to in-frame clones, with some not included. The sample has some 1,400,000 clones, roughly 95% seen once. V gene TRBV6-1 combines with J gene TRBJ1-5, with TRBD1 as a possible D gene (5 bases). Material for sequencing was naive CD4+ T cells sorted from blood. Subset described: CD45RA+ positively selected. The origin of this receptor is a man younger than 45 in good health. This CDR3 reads CASSEAKRWQGYSNQPQHF. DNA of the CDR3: TGTGCCAGCAGTGAAGCGAAACGATGGCAGGGTTATAGCAATCAGCCCCAGCATTTT.